The entry below gives a single TCR beta chain sequence along with its context. The antigen remains undetermined. The PCR contained 60 Vbeta and 13 Jbeta primers. The table came from immunoSEQ multiplex PCR; TCRdb's copy has only in-frame clones and leaves some out. The sample holds about 160,000 clones; about 80% are singletons and the top ten take 2.1%. The CDR3 is 15 amino acids. Between the trimmed V and J ends, which lost 1 base and 7 bases, there was a span of 14 bases. The germline CDR1 and CDR2 sequences are SGHRS and YFSETQ. The sample is drawn from a study of cytomegalovirus exposure and HLA in healthy donors. Points from the study as a whole: The classifier was said to identify cytomegalovirus status with high specificity and sensitivity. In a later analysis, TCR beta V- and J-gene trimming was associated with a missense DCLRE1C variant. TRBV6-2, TRBV6-3 and some other V segments were excluded as indistinguishable.

The chain has TRBV5-1 and TRBJ1-4, with D tentatively TRBD1 (5 bases). Material: PBMCs. The TCR originated in a man aged 40-49 years in good health and CMV-seronegative. DNA for the CDR3: TGCGCCAGCAGCTTGAGCCGCGGGGGGAGTGAAAAACTGTTTTTT. Its protein is CASSLSRGGSEKLFF.